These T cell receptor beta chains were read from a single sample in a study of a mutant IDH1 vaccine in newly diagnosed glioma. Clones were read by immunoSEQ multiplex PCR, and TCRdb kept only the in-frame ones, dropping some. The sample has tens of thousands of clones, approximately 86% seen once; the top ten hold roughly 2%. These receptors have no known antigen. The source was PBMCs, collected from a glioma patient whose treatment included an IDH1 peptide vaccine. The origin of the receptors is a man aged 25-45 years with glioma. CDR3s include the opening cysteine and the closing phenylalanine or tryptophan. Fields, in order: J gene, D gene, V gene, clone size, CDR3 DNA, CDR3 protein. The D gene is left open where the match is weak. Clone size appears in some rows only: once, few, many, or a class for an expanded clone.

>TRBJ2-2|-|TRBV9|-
TGTGCCAGCAGCGTCGGCGCCAGAGAAGAAGGGGAGCTGTTTTTT
CASSVGAREEGELFF
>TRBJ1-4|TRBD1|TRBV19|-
TGTGCCAGTAGTGCAGACAGGGCAGCTAATGAAAAACTGTTTTTT
CASSADRAANEKLFF
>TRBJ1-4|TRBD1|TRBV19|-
TGTGCCAGTAGCCGGGACAGGGGGAATGAAAAACTGTTTTTT
CASSRDRGNEKLFF
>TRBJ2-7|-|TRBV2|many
TGTGCCAGCTCACCAGGGGTCCACGAGCAGTACTTC
CASSPGVHEQYF
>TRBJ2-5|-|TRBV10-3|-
TGTGCCATCAGCGAGGGGGAAGTAGCGGAGGACCGTGCGACCCAGTACTTC
CAISEGEVAEDRATQYF
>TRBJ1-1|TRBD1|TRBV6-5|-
TGTGCCAGCAGTTACGACAGGGTTACTGAAGCTTTCTTT
CASSYDRVTEAFF
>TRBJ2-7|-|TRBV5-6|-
TGTGCCAGCAACAGGTTCTCCTACGAGCAGTACTTC
CASNRFSYEQYF
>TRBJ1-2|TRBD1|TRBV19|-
TGTGCCAGTAGAGGCCGGGAGGGGGCGTTAGACGGCTACACCTTC
CASRGREGALDGYTF
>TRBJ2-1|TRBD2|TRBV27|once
TGTGCCAGCAGCCAAGGACTAGCGGGGGATCATGAGCAGTTCTTC
CASSQGLAGDHEQFF
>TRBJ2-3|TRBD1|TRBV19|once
TGTGCCAGTAGTTCCCAGACAGGGCTTAGCACAGATACGCAGTATTTT
CASSSQTGLSTDTQYF
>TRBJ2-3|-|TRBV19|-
TGTGCCAGTAGGGCATCCACAGATACGCAGTATTTT
CASRASTDTQYF
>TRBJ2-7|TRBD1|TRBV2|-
TGTGCCAGCAGGGGACAGCTCGAGCAGTACTTC
CASRGQLEQYF
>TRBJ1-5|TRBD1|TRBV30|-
TGTGCCTGCGGGACAGGGAATCAGCCCCAGCATTTT
CACGTGNQPQHF
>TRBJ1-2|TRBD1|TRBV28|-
TGTGCCACTTATGACAGGGCGGACTATGGCTACACCTTC
CATYDRADYGYTF
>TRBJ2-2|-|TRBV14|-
TGTGCCAGCAGTAGATCCGGGAACACCGGGGAGCTGTTTTTT
CASSRSGNTGELFF
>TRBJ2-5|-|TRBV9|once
TGTGCCAGCAGCCTTTCGGGACTCCAAGAGACCCAGTACTTC
CASSLSGLQETQYF
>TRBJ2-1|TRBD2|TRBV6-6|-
TGTGCCAGCAGCGGGGGGGAGGGAGGGCCCAATGAGCAGTTCTTC
CASSGGEGGPNEQFF
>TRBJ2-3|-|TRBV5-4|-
TGTGCCAGCAGCCCGGACTCTAATACGCAGTATTTT
CASSPDSNTQYF
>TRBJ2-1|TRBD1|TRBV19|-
TGTGCCAGTAGGCCCCGGGACAGGGGGGGGGATGAGCAGTTCTTC
CASRPRDRGGDEQFF
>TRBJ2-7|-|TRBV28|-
TGTGCCAGCAGTCCGCCGGGACGATCGTGGGAGCAGTACTTC
CASSPPGRSWEQYF
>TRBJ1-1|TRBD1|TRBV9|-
TGTGCCAGCGGACGACAGGGGAACACTGAAGCTTTCTTT
CASGRQGNTEAFF
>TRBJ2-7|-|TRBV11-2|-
TGTGCCAGCAGCTTAGAGGTAGGGATTGAGCAGTACTTC
CASSLEVGIEQYF
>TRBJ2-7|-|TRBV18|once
TGTGCCAGCTCACCACTCCGCGGCTGCGAGCAGTACTTC
CASSPLRGCEQYF
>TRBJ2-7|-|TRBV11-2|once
TGTGCCAGCACCCCAGACCCTCAGGACAATAGGGAGCAGTACTTC
CASTPDPQDNREQYF